This TCR beta chain was recovered during a study of beta chain features in type 1 diabetes (dated by TCRdb to the late 2010s). About the full investigation: No differences in mean age, gender distribution, total cell number or subset yield were found between patients and healthy donors. A total of about 110 million sorted cells were examined across all samples, and the number of cells per subset was strongly correlated with RNA yield. In the study, TCRB repertoires of sorted circulating CD4+ T cell subsets from recently diagnosed type 1 diabetes patients were compared with those of matched healthy donors. Regulatory and stem cell-like memory subsets were isolated from only 8 patients and roughly 8 healthy donors, whereas naive and central memory subsets came from all 30 or so donors.

On the study overall, not on this receptor specifically: PCR might favor shorter templates, but patient and control samples were amplified and corrected together, so any skew would affect both groups equally. Because cDNA rather than genomic DNA was sequenced, highly expressing activated cells could have been over-represented, although no difference in activation and CD3 levels was found between groups. A moderate but significant shortening of TCRB CDR3 length was observed in type 1 diabetes patients in all four CD4+ subsets. HLA sub-analyses involved small numbers of individuals, so any influence of HLA type on TCRB rearrangement remained unresolved. Naive, central memory and regulatory TCRB repertoires appeared to be more similar among patients than among healthy donors. At VDJ recombination sites, patients with type 1 diabetes made fewer insertions and deleted more nucleotides, a pattern implying thymic rearrangement abnormalities.

The germline V gene specifies SGHRS as CDR1 and YFSETQ as CDR2. The CDR3 goes from the cysteine to the phenylalanine over 14 residues. Of all the DNA, just the CDR3 is kept, 42 bases in frame from base 1. Each donor gave one peripheral blood draw, averaging roughly 100 mL, which was collected into heparinised tubes. A BD FACSAria II and a panel including CD45RO, CCR7, CD25, CD127, CD95 and CD27 were used to sort naive, central memory, regulatory and stem cell-like memory CD4+ T cells. All sorted populations exceeded 95% purity. Right away, PBMCs were isolated by Lymphoprep density gradient centrifugation and were stained directly, with no culture step. So that batch effects would be minimized, each experiment stained and sorted samples in pairs, pairing one healthy donor with one patient. The entire isolated RNA was reverse transcribed using the High Capacity cDNA Reverse Transcription Kit, and thus expressed TCRB transcripts were sequenced. Naive, central memory and regulatory T cell samples underwent deep immunoSEQ sequencing, averaging about 3.57 million total reads per sample. After sorted cells were lysed in RLT buffer, RNA was extracted with DNase-treated RNeasy Micro or Mini kits, with the choice depending on cell number. Each cell subset was processed on its own to prevent cross-contamination, while patient and healthy donor samples were processed together. TCRB sequences were amplified from cDNA with the immunoSEQ multiplex PCR, producing 87-bp fragments spanning the CDR3 region. Sequencing of the amplicons was performed on the Illumina HiSeq platform. Regarding the original processing steps: Synthetic template baselines were used to correct PCR bias computationally, reads within Hamming distance 2 were collapsed together, and singletons that could not be merged were discarded. Reads were aligned to IMGT to assign V, D and J genes, CDR3 length, and insertions or deletions at six rearrangement sites. Within each subset, clonotype counts were normalized to sorted cell number, and only after that were true diversity and Gini coefficients computed with the tcR R package. The overlap coefficient, calculated on TCRB nucleotide sequences, was used to quantify repertoire sharing. Out-of-frame TCRB sequences from naive cells were analyzed to stand in for the pre-selection repertoire. TCRdb carries this immuneACCESS record with in-frame sequences only. Its versions omit some clonotypes, under half of them owing to an unresolved V gene in the studies checked, with the rest unexplained. D and trimming come from the DNA, and the V and J calls and clone size come from that table. The sample data list about 620,000 clones, and 15% of these were observed just once. The ten biggest clones cover approximately 0.093% of the sample.

A remark on this clone: The clone's antigen remains unknown. A junction boundary mismatches the germline segment, possibly from a read error.

The receptor chain draws on TRBV5-1 and TRBJ1-6, with 9 middle bases fitting TRBD1. Sequencing was performed on naive CD4+ T cells from blood. The meaning of the sample's cell subset or site label: true naive CD4+ T cells. This sequence originates from a man between 18 and 35 years old in good health. The DNA reads as follows: TGCGCCAGCAGTTTGGACAGGGGAGGTTCACCCCTCCACTTT. The translation is CASSLDRGGSPLHF.